This T cell receptor (beta chain) was observed in a study of CD8 T cells in ankylosing spondylitis. The germline V gene has CDR1 SGDLS and CDR2 YYNGEE. The V segment lost 3 bases and the J segment 3 bases; nucleotides outside the gene matches: 4. This CDR3 has 17 residues. This clonotype came up many times. Making the TCR beta libraries involved quantitative 5'-RACE with molecular barcodes. TCRdb fed the 5' RACE reads into MiXCR, producing one record per CDR3 protein. The profile shows over 95,000 distinct CDR3 sequences, about 7.7% of them singletons. This TCR was sampled from a male donor with ankylosing spondylitis or in good health (not recorded which). The chain employs TRBV9 and TRBJ2-1; 15 bases are a match to TRBD2. The sample taken for sequencing was blood, either unsorted or a sorted T cell fraction (not recorded which). CDR3 bases: TGTGCCAGCAGCGCGGGGACTAGCGGGAGGTACTACAATGAGCAGTTCTTC. Protein sequence: CASSAGTSGRYYNEQFF.